This T cell receptor beta chain comes out of a study of T cell responses to AZD1222 COVID-19 vaccine (dated by TCRdb to the early 2020s). The study in broad terms: TCR sequencing covered more than 230 trial participants: 200 to 220 given two doses of AZD1222 and approximately 25 given two doses of MenACWY control vaccine. Enrollment into the trials was organized by age into subgroups of 18-55, 56-69 and 70-plus years, and those subgroups contained roughly 150, 30 and 60 TCR-sequenced participants, respectively. What the research found in general, with its limitations: Because no day 14 peak-response samples were available, the repertoires could be characterized only after the peak T cell response. After two AZD1222 doses, both the breadth and the depth of spike-specific TCRs were significantly higher than at day 0 and than in MenACWY recipients. In the small 56-69-year group, the increase in depth fell short of significance, most likely because of low power. Most participants were white British and females outnumbered males, and the authors suggested that clonal diversity may have been underestimated. CD4 TCRs associated with the vaccine covered the entire spike protein, and the dominant responses were in regions 160-218 and 743-854. Conclusions about previously exposed vaccinees are limited, since just six or seven AZD1222 recipients were seropositive for SARS-CoV-2 at baseline. Reportedly, close to half of the unique spike-specific TCRs recognized epitopes lying outside the regions that are mutated in the B.1.351 and B.1.1.7 variants.

Based on the germline V gene, the CDR1 and CDR2 sequences are LGHNA and YNFKEQ. Taken from cysteine to phenylalanine, the CDR3 has 16 residues. The CDR3 DNA has 48 bases and is translated from base 1. Germline trimming: 0 bases from V, 6 bases from J; junction bases outside gene matches: 8. The time point label, read with the paper, signifies: about 28 days (+/-7) after the second vaccine dose. Because spike-specific TCR depth and breadth did not differ between the two schedules, AZD1222 recipients who got a second dose at roughly 4 weeks were pooled with those who got a second dose at roughly 12 weeks. Samples from vaccinated people were obtained from the UK trials COV001 and COV002, which included a single-blind randomized controlled phase 2/3 trial of AZD1222 (ChAdOx1 nCoV-19) in healthy adults. Trial participant PBMC samples were collected at day 0 and day 28 after the second dose for TCRbeta chain sequencing.

The CDR3 regions of human TCRbeta chains were analyzed by immunosequencing. For the original study's pipeline: TCRs in the repertoires were matched against a reference library of SARS-CoV-2-specific TCRs that had been generated with the MIRA antigen-specificity platform. Breadth meant the fraction of unique TCRs that were SARS-CoV-2-associated, whereas depth meant the fraction of total T cells that were SARS-CoV-2-associated. Using the MIRA data, each spike-specific TCR was assigned both to the spike region to which the TCR was reactive and to a CD4 or CD8 class. Log10-transformed breadth and depth values were compared by one-way ANOVA with Sidak's multiple comparisons tests. TCRdb mirrors the immuneACCESS table, restricted to in-frame sequences. Some clones are absent from its copies; in checked studies, under half trace to an unresolved V gene, and the reason for the others is unknown. V and J calls plus clone size are reproduced from that table; the DNA served to infer D and trimming. This sample is represented by under 150,000 clones; 85% to 90% of them were singletons. 1.5% to 2% of the sample goes to the ten largest clones.

This clone was found once. Its antigen is currently not known. Base qualities are not provided; no much larger clone lies one nucleotide away. The sequences come from peripheral blood, collected 28 days after the second AZD1222 dose. Recombination joined TRBV4-2 with TRBJ1-2; 9 central bases correspond to TRBD1. This receptor was obtained from an adult who received the AZD1222 COVID-19 vaccine. This receptor has the CDR3 CASSQEDRGPSDGYTF. The bases read TGTGCCAGCAGCCAAGAGGACAGGGGCCCCTCCGATGGCTACACCTTC.